These 15 T cell receptor beta chains originate from one sample sequenced in a study of CD8+ T cells in alopecia areata (dated by TCRdb to 2016 to 2019). Library construction relied on the immunoSEQ multiplex PCR assay. For TCR sequencing, RNA was extracted from every sample and reverse transcribed into cDNA to serve as template. TCRdb obtained this table from immuneACCESS and retained in-frame rearrangements with V and J assigned. These tables miss some clones; where compared with another copy, unresolved V genes account for less than half of the shortfall, and the remainder is unexplained. Counted in this sample were more than 95,000 clones; 55% to 70% of them appeared once. In total, the top ten clones hold about 3% of the sample. The sample consisted of CD4+ T cells sorted from blood. The receptors derive from a human donor in good health.

In its sample, this clone was seen once. V is TRBV28 and J is TRBJ2-7, with D unresolved. This CDR3 has 12 amino acids. Trimming took 6 bases from V and 6 from J, leaving 12 bases between them. In germline, CDR1 is MDHEN, CDR2 SYDVKM. CDR3 protein: CASRTQKGEQYF. In DNA, the CDR3 is TGTGCCAGCAGGACCCAGAAGGGCGAGCAGTACTTC. Using reference TRBV28 and TRBJ2-7 for the parts outside the CDR3, the full variable domain is DVKVTQSSRYLVKRTGEKVFLECVQDMDHENMFWYRQDPGLGLRLIYFSYDVKMKEKGDIPEGYSVSREKKERFSLILESASTNQTSMYLCASRTQKGEQYFGPGTRLTVT.

This sequence joins TRBV6-5 and TRBJ2-1; 7 bases align to TRBD2. The CDR3 sequence is 13 residues long. The V segment lost 6 bases and the J segment 7 bases; nucleotides outside the gene matches: 6. Germline loops: CDR1 MNHEY, CDR2 SVGAGI. This CDR3 is CASSRGEKNEQFF. The CDR3 bases are TGTGCCAGCAGCCGGGGGGAGAAAAATGAGCAGTTCTTC.

The chain combines TRBV5-6 with TRBJ2-7, with 7 bases matching TRBD1. The junction had 7 bases not matched to a gene; V was cut back by 5 bases and J by 2 bases. CDR1 is SGHDT and CDR2 is YYEEEE in the germline V gene. This CDR3 region has 14 residues. The CDR3 nucleotides are TGTGCCAGCAGTCGACAGGGTCCTACCTACGAGCAGTACTTC. Encoded protein: CASSRQGPTYEQYF.

The chain uses TRBV6-5 and TRBJ2-7; D is undetermined. Germline V lookup: CDR1 MNHEY, CDR2 SVGAGI. Trimming pared 7 bases from V and 1 base from J, leaving 11 bases between. The CDR3 length is 13 residues. CDR3 in DNA: TGTGCCAGCAACCCCCGAGGATCCTACGAGCAGTACTTC. This translates into CASNPRGSYEQYF.

The CDR3 DNA sequence: TGCGCCAGCAGCGGCAGACTAGCGGGGGAGCAGTTCTTC. It translates to CASSGRLAGEQFF. The J gene is TRBJ2-1, the V gene TRBV5-1; TRBD2 aligns across 11 bases. The V gene's germline CDR1 is SGHRS and CDR2 YFSETQ. V dropped 4 bases and J dropped 10; count of bases not matched to a gene: 4. This CDR3 comprises 13 residues.

This clone was found a few times. Here the CDR3 reads CASSWGLVSNEQFF. In DNA, the CDR3 is TGTGCCAGTAGTTGGGGACTAGTGAGTAATGAGCAGTTCTTC. The rearrangement uses TRBV19 and TRBJ2-1, with 8 bases identical to TRBD2. The CDR3 is made up of 14 amino acids. V trimming: 5 bases; J trimming: 7 bases; junction bases outside the gene matches: 7. Germline CDR1 LNHDA, CDR2 SQIVND (reference sequence).

This clone was seen once. The chain recombines TRBV30 with TRBJ1-3; D remains unclear. This CDR3 has 16 residues. CDR1 is GTSNPN, CDR2 SVGIG, per germline (reference sequence). Deletions cut 0 bases from V and 2 bases from J, with 14 bases between. The CDR3 DNA is TGTGCCTGGAGTGTACAAGGTACCGGGGCTGGAAACACCATATATTTT. Its protein product is CAWSVQGTGAGNTIYF.

This clone was detected a few times. The chain combines TRBV6-5 with TRBJ2-7; TRBD1 matches 8 bases. This CDR3 contains 14 residues. Germline V gene lookup returns CDR1 MNHEY and CDR2 SVGAGI. V gave up 6 bases and J gave up 3 bases; unmatched junction bases: 7. The CDR3 reads CASRQGVGVYEQYF. DNA for the CDR3: TGTGCCAGCAGACAGGGGGTAGGAGTCTACGAGCAGTACTTC.

This clone was detected only a few times. The chain recombines TRBV5-6 with TRBJ1-1; D gene unclear. Germline V CDR1 and CDR2: SGHDT, YYEEEE. The CDR3 covers 15 residues. Trimming took 2 bases from V and 0 from J, leaving 11 bases between them. The CDR3 here is CASSLSNGMNTEAFF. CDR3 in DNA: TGTGCCAGCAGCTTATCTAACGGGATGAACACTGAAGCTTTCTTT. The variable domain in full, completed from reference TRBV5-6 and TRBJ1-1, reads DAGVTQSPTHLIKTRGQQVTLRCSPKSGHDTVSWYQQALGQGPQFIFQYYEEEERQRGNFPDRFSGHQFPNYSSELNVNALLLGDSALYLCASSLSNGMNTEAFFGQGTRLTVV.

The chain is built from TRBV4-1 and TRBJ2-2, with D tentatively TRBD2 (5 bases). The CDR3 is 16 residues long. V lost 1 base and J 6 bases, leaving 15 bases between the germline ends. Germline lookup yields CDR1 MGHRA and CDR2 YSYEKL. Here the CDR3 DNA reads TGCGCCAGCAGCCAAGTCGGGGTGGTCGGCCCCGGGGAGCTGTTTTTT. It is translated as CASSQVGVVGPGELFF.

Of note for this clone: The sample carries other DNA sequences with the same CDR3. The V call is TRBV29-1, the J call TRBJ1-1; D gene uncertain. The CDR3 contains 12 residues. Germline lookup yields CDR1 SQVTM and CDR2 ANQGSEA. Trimming took 5 bases from V and 2 from J, leaving 9 bases between them. The CDR3 region has the DNA TGCAGCGTTAGAGCGGCTAACACTGAAGCTTTCTTT. Translated: CSVRAANTEAFF.

The chain is built from TRBV9 and TRBJ1-6; D gene uncertain. The V gene lost 4 bases and the J gene lost 4 bases, with 12 bases spanning the gap. The CDR3 runs 15 residues. Germline V gives CDR1 SGDLS, CDR2 YYNGEE. CDR3 DNA: TGTGCCAGCAGCCGTAGCTCAAGTTATAATTCACCCCTCCACTTT. Translated, it gives CASSRSSSYNSPLHF.

The sample holds a few counts of this clone. The CDR3 nucleotides are TGCGCCAGCAGCCAGGGACAGTTAAAAGAGACCCAGTACTTC. Residues: CASSQGQLKETQYF. The chain is built from TRBV4-1 and TRBJ2-5; 7 nucleotides match TRBD1. Germline V CDR1 and CDR2: MGHRA, YSYEKL. J gave up 3 bases and V 3 bases, and 4 bases lay outside the gene matches. This CDR3 spans 14 amino acids.

J is TRBJ1-6 and V is TRBV7-2, with D perhaps TRBD1 (5 bases). Trimming left V 1 base short and J 8 bases short, with 12 bases between. Germline-derived CDR1 and CDR2 are SGHTA and FQGNSA. The CDR3 runs to 15 residues. In DNA form, the CDR3 reads TGTGCCAGCAGCTTAGGCCAGGGTCTGCATTCACCCCTCCACTTT. Amino acid sequence: CASSLGQGLHSPLHF.

The chain is built from TRBV7-2 and TRBJ1-5, with TRBD1 as a possible D gene (5 bases). The CDR3 has 15 amino acids. Per the germline V gene, CDR1 is SGHTA and CDR2 is FQGNSA. V lost 4 bases, J lost 7 bases, and 17 bases lay in between. CDR3 nucleotide sequence: TGTGCCAGCAGCTCCCGCCCTGAAAAGGGGCAGCCCCAGCATTTT. Its translation is CASSSRPEKGQPQHF.